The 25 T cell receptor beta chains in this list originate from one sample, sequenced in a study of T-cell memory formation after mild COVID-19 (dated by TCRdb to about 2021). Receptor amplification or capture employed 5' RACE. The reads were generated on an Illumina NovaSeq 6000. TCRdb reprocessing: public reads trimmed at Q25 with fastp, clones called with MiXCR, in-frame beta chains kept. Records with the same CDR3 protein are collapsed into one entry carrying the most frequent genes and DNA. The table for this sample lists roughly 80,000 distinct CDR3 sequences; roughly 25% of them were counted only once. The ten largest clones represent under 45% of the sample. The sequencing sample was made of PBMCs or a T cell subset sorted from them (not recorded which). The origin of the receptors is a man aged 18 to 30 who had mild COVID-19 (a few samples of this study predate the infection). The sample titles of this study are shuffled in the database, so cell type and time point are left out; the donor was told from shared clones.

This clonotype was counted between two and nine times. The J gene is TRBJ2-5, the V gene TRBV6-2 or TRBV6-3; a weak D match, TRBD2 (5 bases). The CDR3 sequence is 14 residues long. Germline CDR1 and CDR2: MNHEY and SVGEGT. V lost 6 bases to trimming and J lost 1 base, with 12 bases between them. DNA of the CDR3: TGTGCCAGCAGGGAGGACGGATCCCAAGAGACCCAGTACTTC. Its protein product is CASREDGSQETQYF.

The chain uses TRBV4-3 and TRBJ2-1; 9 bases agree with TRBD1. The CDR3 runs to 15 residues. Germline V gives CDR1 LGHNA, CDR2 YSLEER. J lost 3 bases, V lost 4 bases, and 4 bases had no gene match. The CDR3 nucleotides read TGCGCCAGCAGCCGAACGACAGGGGGCTACAATGAGCAGTTCTTC. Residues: CASSRTTGGYNEQFF.

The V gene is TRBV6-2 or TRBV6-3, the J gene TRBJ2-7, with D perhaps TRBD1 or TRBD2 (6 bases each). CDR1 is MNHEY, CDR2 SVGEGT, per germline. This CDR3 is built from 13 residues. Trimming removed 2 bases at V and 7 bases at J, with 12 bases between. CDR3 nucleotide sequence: TGTGCCAGCAGTTACGACAGGACTAAAGAGCAGTACGTC. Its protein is CASSYDRTKEQYV.

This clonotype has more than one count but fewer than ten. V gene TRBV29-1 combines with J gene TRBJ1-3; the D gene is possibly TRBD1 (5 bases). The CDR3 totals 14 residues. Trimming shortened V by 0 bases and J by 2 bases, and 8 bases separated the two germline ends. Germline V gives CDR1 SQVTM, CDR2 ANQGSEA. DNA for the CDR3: TGCAGCGTTGAAGATCTGGGGGCTGGAAACACCATATATTTT. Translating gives CSVEDLGAGNTIYF.

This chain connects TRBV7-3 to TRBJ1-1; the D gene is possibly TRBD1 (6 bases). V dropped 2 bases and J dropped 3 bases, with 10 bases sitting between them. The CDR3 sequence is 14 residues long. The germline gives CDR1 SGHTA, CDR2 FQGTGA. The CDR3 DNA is TGTGCCAGCAGCTTAGGGGGCGGATACACTGAAGCTTTCTTT. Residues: CASSLGGGYTEAFF. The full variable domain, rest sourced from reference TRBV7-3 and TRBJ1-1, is GAGVSQTPSNKVTEKGKYVELRCDPISGHTALYWYRQSLGQGPEFLIYFQGTGAADDSGLPNDRFFAVRPEGSVSTLKIQRTERGDSAVYLCASSLGGGYTEAFFGQGTRLTVV.

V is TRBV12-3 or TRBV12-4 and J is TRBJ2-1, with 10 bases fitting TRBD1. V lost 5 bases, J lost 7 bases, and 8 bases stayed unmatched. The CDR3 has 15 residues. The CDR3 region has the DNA TGTGCCAGCAGTGTCCGGGACAGGGGAGGGAATGAGCAGTTCTTC. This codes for CASSVRDRGGNEQFF.

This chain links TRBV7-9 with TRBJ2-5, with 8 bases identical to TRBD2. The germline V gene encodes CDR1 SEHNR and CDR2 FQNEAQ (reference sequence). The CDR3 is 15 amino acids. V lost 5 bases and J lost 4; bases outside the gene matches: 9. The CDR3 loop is CASSHLAGGGETQYF. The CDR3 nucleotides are TGTGCCAGCAGCCATCTAGCGGGCGGAGGAGAGACCCAGTACTTC.

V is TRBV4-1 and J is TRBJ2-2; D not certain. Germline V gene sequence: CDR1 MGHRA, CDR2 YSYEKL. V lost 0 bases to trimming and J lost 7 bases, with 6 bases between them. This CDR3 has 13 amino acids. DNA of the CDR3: TGCGCCAGCAGCCAAGATTGGGGCGGGGAGCTGTTTTTT. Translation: CASSQDWGGELFF.

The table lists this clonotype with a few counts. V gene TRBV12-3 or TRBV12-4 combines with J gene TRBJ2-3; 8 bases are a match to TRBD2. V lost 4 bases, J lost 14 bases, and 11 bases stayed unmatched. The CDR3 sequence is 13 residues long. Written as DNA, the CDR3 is TGTGCCAGCAGTTCAGAACTAGCGGCGGCTAGGTATTTT. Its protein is CASSSELAAARYF.

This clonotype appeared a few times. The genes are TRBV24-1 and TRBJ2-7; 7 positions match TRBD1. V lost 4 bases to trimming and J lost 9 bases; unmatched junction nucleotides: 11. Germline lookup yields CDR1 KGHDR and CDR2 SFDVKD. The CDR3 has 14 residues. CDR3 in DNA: TGTGCCACCAGTGACGGGACAGATACCTTTAGGCAGTACGTC. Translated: CATSDGTDTFRQYV.

The DNA of the CDR3 is TGTGCCAGCAGCTCCACAGGTTATCTCACAGATACGCAGTATTTT. Amino acid sequence: CASSSTGYLTDTQYF. The V and J genes are TRBV7-6 and TRBJ2-3; tentatively, D is TRBD1 (5 bases). Germline loops: CDR1 SGHVS, CDR2 FNYEAQ. The CDR3 spans 15 residues. V lost 4 bases and J 2 bases, leaving 13 bases between the germline ends.

This chain's CDR3 is CASRRTDYGQYV. The CDR3, as DNA: TGTGCCAGCAGAAGGACGGATTATGGGCAGTACGTC. V usage is TRBV4-2 and J usage is TRBJ2-7; D is ambiguous. The V gene's germline CDR1 is LGHNA and CDR2 YNFKEQ. Trimming shortened V by 6 bases and J by 9 bases, and 15 bases separated the two germline ends. The CDR3 contains 12 residues.

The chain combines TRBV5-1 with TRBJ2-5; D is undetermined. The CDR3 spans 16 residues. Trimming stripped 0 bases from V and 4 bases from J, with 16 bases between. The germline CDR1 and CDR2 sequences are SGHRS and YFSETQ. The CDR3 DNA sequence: TGCGCCAGCAGCTTGGTTGGTAGAAGCAGAGTAGAGACCCAGTACTTC. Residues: CASSLVGRSRVETQYF.

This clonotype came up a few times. The CDR3 protein is CASSPGSKGGYEQYF. The CDR3 coding sequence is TGTGCCAGCAGCCCGGGCTCAAAAGGAGGGTACGAGCAGTACTTC. The chain recombines TRBV14 with TRBJ2-7; TRBD2 is a possible D gene (6 bases). Germline V gives CDR1 SGHDN, CDR2 FVKESK. The germline V and J ends were trimmed by 4 bases and 4 bases, with 17 bases remaining between them. CDR3 length equals 15 residues. Filled out from reference TRBV14 and TRBJ2-7, the complete variable domain reads EAGVTQFPSHSVIEKGQTVTLRCDPISGHDNLYWYRRVMGKEIKFLLHFVKESKQDESGMPNNRFLAERTGGTYSTLKVQPAELEDSGVYFCASSPGSKGGYEQYFGPGTRLTVT.

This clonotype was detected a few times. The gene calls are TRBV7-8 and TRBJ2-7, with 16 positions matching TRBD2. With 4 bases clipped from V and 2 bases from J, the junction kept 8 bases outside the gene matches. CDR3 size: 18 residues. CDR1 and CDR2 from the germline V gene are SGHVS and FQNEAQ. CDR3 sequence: CASSSAPGLAGGTYEQYF. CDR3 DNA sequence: TGTGCCAGCAGCTCGGCCCCGGGACTAGCGGGGGGGACCTACGAGCAGTACTTC. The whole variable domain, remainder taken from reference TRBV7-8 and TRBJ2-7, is GAGVSQSPRYKVAKRGQDVALRCDPISGHVSLFWYQQALGQGPEFLTYFQNEAQLDKSGLPSDRFFAERPEGSVSTLKIQRTQQEDSAVYLCASSSAPGLAGGTYEQYFGPGTRLTVT.

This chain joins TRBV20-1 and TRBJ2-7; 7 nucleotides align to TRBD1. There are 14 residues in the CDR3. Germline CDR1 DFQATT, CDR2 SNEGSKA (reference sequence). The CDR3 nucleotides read TGCAGTGCAAGAGAGGGGACAGACCATTACGAGCAGTACGTC. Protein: CSAREGTDHYEQYV.

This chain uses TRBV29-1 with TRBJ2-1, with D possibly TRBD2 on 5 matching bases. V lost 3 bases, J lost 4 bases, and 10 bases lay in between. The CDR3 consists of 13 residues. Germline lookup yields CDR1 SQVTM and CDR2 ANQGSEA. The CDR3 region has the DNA TGCAGCGTTGACGCGGGTCTGTACAATGAGCAGTTCTTC. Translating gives CSVDAGLYNEQFF.

The CDR3 region is CASSVSASNQPQHF. The CDR3 DNA is TGTGCCAGCAGCGTCTCCGCTAGCAATCAGCCCCAGCATTTT. This chain joins TRBV12-3 or TRBV12-4 and TRBJ1-5; the D is unclear. The V end lost 6 bases, the J end lost 0 bases, and 9 bases lay between the germline ends. The CDR3 is 14 residues long.

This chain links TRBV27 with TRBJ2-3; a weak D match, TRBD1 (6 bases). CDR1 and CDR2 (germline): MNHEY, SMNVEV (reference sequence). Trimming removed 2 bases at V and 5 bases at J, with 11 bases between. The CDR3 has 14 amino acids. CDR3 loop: CASSLGGPGDTQYF. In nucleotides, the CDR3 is TGTGCCAGCAGTTTAGGGGGCCCCGGAGATACGCAGTATTTT.

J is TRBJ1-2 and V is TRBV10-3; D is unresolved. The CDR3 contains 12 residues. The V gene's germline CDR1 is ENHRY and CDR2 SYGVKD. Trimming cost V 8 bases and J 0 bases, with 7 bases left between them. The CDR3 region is CAIPSPNYGYTF. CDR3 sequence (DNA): TGTGCCATCCCCAGTCCTAACTATGGCTACACCTTC.

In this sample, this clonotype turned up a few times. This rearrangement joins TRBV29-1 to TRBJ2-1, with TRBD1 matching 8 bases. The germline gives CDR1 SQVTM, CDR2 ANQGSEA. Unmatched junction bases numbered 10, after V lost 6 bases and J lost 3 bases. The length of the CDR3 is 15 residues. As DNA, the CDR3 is TGCAGCGTGCTGGGTCACAGGGGGGACTACAATGAGCAGTTCTTC. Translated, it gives CSVLGHRGDYNEQFF.

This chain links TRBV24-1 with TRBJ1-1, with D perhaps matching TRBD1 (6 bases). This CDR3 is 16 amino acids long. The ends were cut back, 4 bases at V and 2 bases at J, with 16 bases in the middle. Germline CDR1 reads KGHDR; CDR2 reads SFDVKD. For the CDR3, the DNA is TGTGCCACCAGTGACACTGGGGGGGGGCCCAACACTGAAGCTTTCTTT. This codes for CATSDTGGGPNTEAFF.

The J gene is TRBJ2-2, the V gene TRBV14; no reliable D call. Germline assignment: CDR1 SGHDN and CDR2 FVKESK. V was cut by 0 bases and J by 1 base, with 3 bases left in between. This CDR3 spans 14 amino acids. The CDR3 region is CASSQDQNTGELFF. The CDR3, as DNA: TGTGCCAGCAGCCAAGACCAGAACACCGGGGAGCTGTTTTTT.

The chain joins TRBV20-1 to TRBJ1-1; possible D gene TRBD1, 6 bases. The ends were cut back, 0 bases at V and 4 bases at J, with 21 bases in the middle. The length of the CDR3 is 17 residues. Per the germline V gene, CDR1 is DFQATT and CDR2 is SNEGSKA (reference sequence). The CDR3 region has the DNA TGCAGTGCTAGAGATCAGGCAGGGGCGGTTCGTTCCACTGAAGCTTTCTTT. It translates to CSARDQAGAVRSTEAFF.

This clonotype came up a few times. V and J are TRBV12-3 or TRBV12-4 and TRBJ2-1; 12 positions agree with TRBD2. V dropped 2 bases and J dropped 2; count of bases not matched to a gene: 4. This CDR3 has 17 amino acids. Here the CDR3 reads CASSLRLAGVPYNEQFF. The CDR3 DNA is TGTGCCAGCAGTTTAAGACTAGCGGGGGTGCCCTACAATGAGCAGTTCTTC.